The rows below give T cell receptor beta chains drawn from one sample of a study of blood T cell repertoires in COVID-19. TCRdb keeps only in-frame clones here, not all; method: immunoSEQ multiplex PCR. This table has about 380,000 clones, 85% appearing once. Sequenced: peripheral blood. Every receptor here comes from a woman aged 18-29 years with acute or convalescent COVID-19. Both conserved end residues are part of each CDR3. Fields, in order: J gene, clone size, D gene, V gene, CDR3 protein, CDR3 DNA. A D gene is named only where the DNA matches it firmly. Size tells how often a clone was seen (once, few, many) or the class of an expanded clone, and some rows leave it out.

TRBJ2-1,-,-,TRBV2,CASSLNEQFF,TGTGCCAGCAGTCTCAATGAGCAGTTCTTC
TRBJ2-1,once,-,TRBV4-1,CASSQDGGWTGAYNEQFF,TGCGCCAGCAGCCAAGACGGAGGATGGACTGGCGCCTACAATGAGCAGTTCTTC
TRBJ1-2,once,-,TRBV18,CASSPKGDSYGYTF,TGTGCCAGCTCACCAAAGGGGGATTCCTATGGCTACACCTTC
TRBJ1-3,-,TRBD1,TRBV4-1,CASSQLPGQGPSGNTIYF,TGCGCCAGCAGCCAACTTCCGGGACAGGGCCCCTCTGGAAACACCATATATTTT
TRBJ1-6,-,TRBD1,TRBV11-2,CASSLDPEGGYFNSPLHF,TGTGCCAGCAGCTTAGACCCCGAAGGGGGCTACTTTAATTCACCCCTCCACTTT
TRBJ2-2,-,TRBD2,TRBV19,CASSKPGLAGEGAGELFF,TGTGCCAGTAGTAAACCGGGACTAGCGGGAGAAGGGGCCGGGGAGCTGTTTTTT
TRBJ2-5,once,TRBD2,TRBV30,CAWSVRGLAGVETQYF,TGTGCCTGGAGTGTTCGAGGACTAGCGGGGGTGGAGACCCAGTACTTC
TRBJ2-7,-,TRBD2,TRBV9,CASSGELAGGPYEQYF,TGTGCCAGCAGCGGCGAACTAGCGGGGGGGCCCTACGAGCAGTACTTC
TRBJ2-3,-,-,TRBV6-5,CASGVSSTDAQYF,TGTGCCAGCGGGGTGTCTAGCACAGATGCGCAGTATTTT
TRBJ1-6,few,-,TRBV2,CASSERQAIISPLHF,TGTGCCAGCAGTGAAAGACAGGCCATAATTTCACCCCTCCACTTT
TRBJ2-7,-,TRBD1,TRBV15,CATSRSRGQGADEQYF,TGTGCCACCAGCAGATCGAGGGGACAGGGGGCAGACGAGCAGTACTTC
TRBJ2-7,few,TRBD1,TRBV5-4,CASSHMDREYEQYF,TGTGCCAGCAGCCACATGGACAGGGAATACGAGCAGTACTTC
TRBJ1-4,-,-,TRBV15,CATSRDNQGVKLFF,TGTGCCACCAGCAGAGATAACCAGGGTGTGAAACTGTTTTTT
TRBJ2-2,-,-,TRBV9,CASSTGLNTGELFF,TGTGCCAGCAGCACCGGGTTGAACACCGGGGAGCTGTTTTTT
TRBJ1-2,-,TRBD1,TRBV25-1,CASSGPQGANTF,TGTGCCAGCAGTGGGCCCCAGGGGGCGAACACCTTC
TRBJ1-5,few,-,TRBV12-5,CASGSQKYSNQPQHF,TGTGCTAGTGGTTCCCAGAAATATAGCAATCAGCCCCAGCATTTT
TRBJ2-5,-,-,TRBV27,CASSPRFSKETQYF,TGTGCCAGCAGTCCCCGCTTTAGCAAAGAGACCCAGTACTTC
TRBJ2-1,-,TRBD1,TRBV2,CASIGQGAVEQFF,TGTGCCAGCATTGGACAGGGGGCCGTAGAGCAGTTCTTC
TRBJ1-1,once,-,TRBV13,CASSFNRGTEAFF,TGTGCCAGCAGCTTTAATCGGGGCACTGAAGCTTTCTTT
TRBJ1-1,-,-,TRBV5-1,CASSNEGRNTEAFF,TGCGCCAGCAGCAATGAAGGGAGGAACACTGAAGCTTTCTTT
TRBJ2-3,once,-,TRBV27,CASSLTGLHTDTQYF,TGTGCCAGCAGTTTAACCGGACTACACACAGATACGCAGTATTTT
TRBJ1-6,-,TRBD1,TRBV6-6,CASIQPGGQGESPLHF,TGTGCCAGCATTCAACCGGGCGGACAGGGGGAGTCACCCCTCCACTTT
TRBJ2-3,-,-,TRBV20-1,CSARFLDTQYF,TGCAGTGCTAGGTTTCTAGATACGCAGTATTTT
TRBJ2-1,-,-,TRBV27,CASTAGPLILGEQFF,TGTGCCAGCACGGCGGGCCCTTTAATCCTCGGTGAGCAGTTCTTC
TRBJ2-7,once,-,TRBV9,CASSPLDGSLREQYF,TGTGCCAGCAGCCCCCTGGACGGGAGCTTGAGGGAGCAGTACTTC
TRBJ2-1,-,TRBD1,TRBV6-5,CASRQGNEQFF,TGTGCCAGCCGACAGGGGAATGAGCAGTTCTTC
TRBJ1-5,-,-,TRBV6-5,CASSRDPYSNQPQHF,TGTGCCAGCAGTCGGGATCCATATAGCAATCAGCCCCAGCATTTT
TRBJ1-1,-,-,TRBV7-3,CASSLGGRQSSEAFF,TGTGCCAGCAGCCTAGGGGGTAGGCAATCGTCTGAAGCTTTCTTT
TRBJ2-1,-,-,TRBV11-2,CASSREVSGTNEQFF,TGTGCCAGCAGCCGCGAGGTGTCCGGCACGAATGAGCAGTTCTTC
TRBJ1-2,-,TRBD1,TRBV6-4,CASSDNRGSRGYTF,TGTGCCAGCAGTGACAACAGGGGGTCGAGAGGCTACACCTTC
TRBJ1-2,-,-,TRBV12-5,CASGLGGDGYTF,TGTGCTAGTGGTTTAGGCGGGGATGGCTACACCTTC
TRBJ2-3,-,-,TRBV9,CASSPSLLTDTQYF,TGTGCCAGCAGCCCCTCCCTCCTTACAGATACGCAGTATTTT
TRBJ2-1,-,-,TRBV7-9,CASSPDGYNEQFF,TGTGCCAGCAGCCCCGACGGGTACAATGAGCAGTTCTTC
TRBJ2-5,-,-,TRBV5-3,CARSLGWGETQYF,TGTGCCAGAAGCTTGGGGTGGGGCGAGACCCAGTACTTC
TRBJ1-2,-,TRBD1,TRBV6-6,CASSPGGTGVPRGYGYTF,TGTGCCAGCAGTCCTGGCGGGACAGGGGTGCCGAGGGGATATGGCTACACCTTC
TRBJ2-7,-,-,TRBV4-1,CASSQLPDRDEQYF,TGCGCCAGCAGCCAACTTCCGGATCGGGACGAGCAGTACTTC
TRBJ2-7,few,TRBD1,TRBV19,CASSIAGGPSYEQYF,TGTGCCAGTAGTATTGCAGGGGGCCCCAGCTACGAGCAGTACTTC
TRBJ1-2,-,TRBD1,TRBV19,CASSFQTGFGYGYTF,TGTGCCAGTAGTTTTCAGACAGGGTTCGGCTATGGCTACACCTTC
TRBJ2-7,-,TRBD2,TRBV4-2,CASSRGTSDYSYEQYF,TGTGCCAGCAGCCGGGGAACTAGCGACTACTCCTACGAGCAGTACTTC
TRBJ1-1,-,-,TRBV24-1,CATSTGVNTEAFF,TGTGCCACCAGTACCGGGGTGAACACTGAAGCTTTCTTT